These T cell receptor beta chains were read from a single sample in a study of T cell repertoires in cytomegalovirus infection. Their recognized antigens are unknown. Each CDR3 protein gets one entry after TCRdb re-called the reads with MiXCR. The sample yields 95,000 to 120,000 distinct CDR3 sequences, around 31% seen once. Specimen: CD8+ T cells from cultured PBMCs, collected from culture after CMV antigen stimulation. The receptors here all came from a human donor in good health (CMV status not recorded). Some clones in this sample may be carry-over from other donors' samples. The CDR3 runs from the conserved cysteine through the conserved F or W. The D gene is left open where the match is weak. Size is omitted from some rows. Given values are once, few, many or a class for expanded clones.

J: TRBJ2-1
size: NA
D: TRBD2
V: TRBV4-1
CDR3: CASRETLSGGANEQFF
DNA: TGCGCCAGCAGGGAAACTCTTAGCGGGGGGGCTAATGAGCAGTTCTTC

J: TRBJ1-6
size: NA
D: TRBD1
V: TRBV9
CDR3: CASSSSRDRGESPLHF
DNA: TGTGCCAGCAGCTCAAGTCGGGACAGGGGGGAATCACCCCTCCACTTT

J: TRBJ1-6
size: NA
D: NA
V: TRBV29-1
CDR3: CSGHRGLDSPLHF
DNA: TGCAGCGGACATCGGGGACTTGATTCACCCCTCCACTTT

J: TRBJ1-2
size: few
D: NA
V: TRBV5-6
CDR3: CASSLGVRDYGYTF
DNA: TGTGCCAGCAGCTTGGGTGTCAGGGACTATGGCTACACCTTC

J: TRBJ1-1
size: NA
D: NA
V: TRBV12-3/TRBV12-4
CDR3: CASSQREGNTEAFF
DNA: TGTGCCAGCAGTCAACGGGAGGGTAACACTGAAGCTTTCTTT

J: TRBJ1-6
size: many
D: NA
V: TRBV7-6
CDR3: CASSLQGDNSPLHF
DNA: TGTGCCAGCAGCCTTCAGGGTGATAATTCACCCCTCCACTTT

J: TRBJ1-2
size: few
D: NA
V: TRBV7-7
CDR3: CASSLVPGKRANYGYTF
DNA: TGTGCTAGCAGCTTAGTTCCAGGGAAGCGAGCTAACTATGGCTACACCTTC

J: TRBJ1-2
size: once
D: NA
V: TRBV4-3
CDR3: CASSQGSIDGYTF
DNA: TGCGCCAGCAGCCAAGGCTCCATCGATGGCTACACCTTC

J: TRBJ1-5
size: NA
D: NA
V: TRBV6-1
CDR3: CASSGRAGVQPQHF
DNA: TGTGCCAGCAGTGGTCGGGCAGGTGTCCAGCCCCAGCATTTT

J: TRBJ2-5
size: NA
D: NA
V: TRBV4-1
CDR3: CASSPEQGNQETQYF
DNA: TGCGCCAGCAGCCCGGAACAGGGAAACCAAGAGACCCAGTACTTC

J: TRBJ1-1
size: few
D: NA
V: TRBV5-1
CDR3: CASSLASGGANTEAFF
DNA: TGCGCCAGCAGCTTGGCCTCTGGGGGGGCGAACACTGAAGCTTTCTTT

J: TRBJ1-2
size: many
D: NA
V: TRBV7-6
CDR3: CASSRDSHGGYTF
DNA: TGTGCCAGCAGCCGTGACAGTCACGGTGGCTACACCTTC

J: TRBJ2-3
size: NA
D: TRBD2
V: TRBV20-1
CDR3: CSASPTSGVTDTQYF
DNA: TGCAGTGCTAGCCCGACTAGCGGGGTTACAGATACGCAGTATTTT

J: TRBJ2-2
size: NA
D: NA
V: TRBV19
CDR3: CASSQWGRGLDTGELFF
DNA: TGTGCCAGTAGTCAATGGGGGAGGGGGCTCGACACCGGGGAGCTGTTTTTT

J: TRBJ2-7
size: NA
D: TRBD2
V: TRBV4-1
CDR3: CASSQAPAGTYEQYF
DNA: TGCGCCAGCAGCCAAGCCCCAGCGGGGACCTACGAGCAGTACTTC

J: TRBJ2-6
size: few
D: NA
V: TRBV4-1
CDR3: CASGASFGANVLTF
DNA: TGCGCCAGCGGCGCTAGCTTTGGGGCCAACGTCCTGACTTTC

J: TRBJ2-6
size: NA
D: NA
V: TRBV5-6
CDR3: CASSLLLSGANVLTF
DNA: TGTGCCAGCAGCTTGCTTCTCTCTGGGGCCAACGTCCTGACTTTC

J: TRBJ2-3
size: few
D: NA
V: TRBV6-5
CDR3: CASSYSGLPDVVGSTDTQYF
DNA: TGTGCCAGCAGTTACTCAGGACTACCTGATGTTGTAGGTAGCACAGATACGCAGTATTTT

J: TRBJ2-5
size: many
D: TRBD2
V: TRBV7-9
CDR3: CASSLEIDGAGGRAQYF
DNA: TGTGCCAGCAGCTTAGAAATCGACGGAGCGGGAGGAAGGGCCCAGTACTTC

J: TRBJ2-1
size: few
D: TRBD2
V: TRBV7-9
CDR3: CASSSEAGVSHEQFF
DNA: TGTGCCAGCAGCTCCGAAGCGGGGGTCTCACATGAGCAGTTCTTC

J: TRBJ2-7
size: NA
D: TRBD2
V: TRBV6-6
CDR3: CASSVPTSSAYEQYF
DNA: TGTGCCAGCAGTGTACCGACTAGCTCCGCCTACGAGCAGTACTTC

J: TRBJ2-1
size: few
D: TRBD1
V: TRBV2
CDR3: CAAPDREALSYNEQFF
DNA: TGTGCAGCCCCCGACAGGGAAGCCCTCTCCTACAATGAGCAGTTCTTC

J: TRBJ2-5
size: once
D: NA
V: TRBV12-5
CDR3: CASGSSGATETQYF
DNA: TGTGCTAGTGGCTCCTCGGGGGCGACGGAGACCCAGTACTTC

J: TRBJ2-1
size: NA
D: TRBD2
V: TRBV5-1
CDR3: CASSLREDGGWDEQFF
DNA: TGCGCCAGCAGCTTGCGGGAGGACGGAGGTTGGGATGAGCAGTTCTTC

J: TRBJ2-1
size: many
D: NA
V: TRBV11-3
CDR3: CASTLGGSYNEQFF
DNA: TGTGCCAGCACCCTCGGAGGCTCCTACAATGAGCAGTTCTTC

J: TRBJ2-1
size: many
D: TRBD2
V: TRBV7-9
CDR3: CASSFRAGGYNEQFF
DNA: TGTGCCAGCAGCTTTAGAGCGGGGGGGTACAATGAGCAGTTCTTC

J: TRBJ2-7
size: NA
D: NA
V: TRBV6-6
CDR3: CASSSNRVNDEQYF
DNA: TGTGCCAGCAGTTCGAACAGGGTAAACGACGAGCAGTACTTC

J: TRBJ1-1
size: few
D: TRBD1
V: TRBV28
CDR3: CASSSEINRQGIPLNTEAFF
DNA: TGTGCCAGCAGTTCCGAGATCAATAGACAGGGGATCCCTTTGAACACTGAAGCTTTCTTT

J: TRBJ2-7
size: NA
D: NA
V: TRBV19
CDR3: CASSIRGSANEQYF
DNA: TGTGCCAGTAGTATAAGGGGGTCTGCGAACGAGCAGTACTTC

J: TRBJ2-1
size: NA
D: NA
V: TRBV5-6
CDR3: CASSLRSRSYNEQFF
DNA: TGTGCCAGCAGCTTGCGGAGTCGCTCCTACAATGAGCAGTTCTTC

J: TRBJ2-7
size: NA
D: TRBD1
V: TRBV19
CDR3: CASTPTGTDYEQYF
DNA: TGTGCCAGTACCCCGACCGGGACAGACTACGAGCAGTACTTC

J: TRBJ2-7
size: NA
D: NA
V: TRBV6-5
CDR3: CASSYSTSGVHEQYF
DNA: TGTGCCAGCAGTTACTCCACGTCCGGGGTACACGAGCAGTACTTC

J: TRBJ1-6
size: NA
D: NA
V: TRBV13
CDR3: CASSLRGSSYNSPLHF
DNA: TGTGCCAGCAGCTTGAGGGGGAGCTCCTATAATTCACCCCTCCACTTT

J: TRBJ1-2
size: many
D: TRBD1
V: TRBV7-9
CDR3: CASSLRAGGNGYTF
DNA: TGTGCCAGCAGCTTAAGGGCAGGGGGTAATGGCTACACCTTC

J: TRBJ1-5
size: NA
D: TRBD1
V: TRBV6-2/TRBV6-3
CDR3: CASSHDPGQIPRRQPQHF
DNA: TGTGCCAGCAGCCACGATCCGGGACAGATCCCTCGTCGGCAGCCCCAGCATTTT